This T cell receptor beta chain was identified in a study of Ad26.COV2.S vaccination and SARS-CoV-2 variants. As for the study in general: As a participant in COV1001, the donor was in the Ad26.COV2.S trial arm. The study gave Ad26.COV2.S intramuscularly, once or twice 56 days apart. Study-level results: Spike-specific TCR breadth was greater after Ad26.COV2.S than placebo.

This clone was seen just once. Its target is not known. The method was immunoSEQ multiplex PCR; TCRdb's version includes in-frame clones alone and lacks a portion of them. The data show around 300,000 clones, roughly nine tenths seen once. V dropped 3 bases and J dropped 2; count of bases not matched to a gene: 4. The length of the CDR3 is 14 residues. The V gene's germline CDR1 is SGHRS and CDR2 YFSETQ. Regarding treatment: around 19 received Ad26.COV2.S at low or high dose, single or two shots; several received placebo; per-sample allocation not given. Repertoires come from day 63 after the first vaccine or placebo injection. This person who donated was an adult of 18-55 years in Boston.

This chain uses TRBV5-1 with TRBJ2-5; 7 positions agree with TRBD1. The receptor was isolated from a person between 18 and 60 years old who received the Ad26.COV2.S COVID-19 vaccine or a placebo. Material: peripheral blood, obtained in a trial of Ad26.COV2.S vaccine versus placebo. CDR3 nucleotide sequence: TGCGCCAGCAGCTCTTCGACAGGGCAAGAGACCCAGTACTTC. Translating gives CASSSSTGQETQYF.